The entry that follows covers one TCR beta chain sequence. Its antigen is unknown. The sample holds no much larger clone one base away, and base qualities are not on file. V is reduced by 1 base and J by 7 bases, leaving a spacing of 7 bases between them. As encoded in the germline V gene (reference sequence), CDR1 is LGHDT while CDR2 is YNNKEL. The CDR3 covers 12 residues, taking in both the cysteine and the phenylalanine. The retained sequence is limited to the CDR3, 36 bases, with the frame set at the first base. The collaborating institutions used their own protocols to collect whole blood in K2EDTA tubes. For TCRbeta analysis, collaborator samples were shipped as frozen whole blood, as isolated PBMCs, or as DNA extracted from either sample type. TCRbeta CDR3 regions were amplified from genomic DNA by means of the immunoSEQ Assay, a bias-controlled multiplex PCR. The authors' pipeline ran thus. Within the assay, amplification of reference gene primers was used to estimate how many nucleated cells each sample contained. Sequence reads were collapsed and filtered to measure the absolute abundance of every unique TCRbeta CDR3 rearrangement. For each sample, productive Simpson clonality was calculated as the square root of Simpson's diversity index across productive rearrangements. TCRdb limited this immuneACCESS table to in-frame rearrangements with V and J called. A share of clones is missing; checked studies link under half to unresolved V genes, and the rest is unexplained. V and J calls and clone size are as listed in that table; D and trimming were resolved from the DNA. The sample table contains around 300,000 clones; only one count was recorded for 90% of them. The ten largest clonotypes hold around 3.5% of the sample.

The data were taken from a study of blood T cell repertoires in COVID-19 (dated by TCRdb to 2020 to 2022). For context, the study as a whole: The collaborator samples originated in the United States, Italy and Spain and spanned the acute and convalescent phases of COVID-19. The sample metadata nearly always contained a de-identified subject ID, COVID-19 status, age in years and sex. A freely available public database, intended as a resource for researchers studying the immune response to SARS-CoV-2, is where the repertoires were released. Where available, HLA class I and class II types were taken from metadata supplied by the sample provider and were not determined by assay-based typing. The dataset comprised deeply sampled blood TCRbeta repertoires from subjects exposed to, actively infected with, or recovered from COVID-19. The samples were drawn from the first 160 participants of the ongoing ImmuneRACE study and from 950 to 1,500 subjects provided by 6 global collaborators. The material from the prospective study consisted of cDNA or gDNA derived from T cells, B-cell-depleted T cells, or PBMCs.

Study-wide findings and limitations: The amount of clinical and demographic metadata varied by source and participant and was provided uncurated.

The TCR was taken from a middle-aged woman with acute or convalescent COVID-19. The specimen sequenced was peripheral blood. The chain was built from TRBV3-1 (or the pseudogene TRBV3-2) and TRBJ2-5; the D gene is not confidently resolved. In nucleotide form, the sequence is TGTGCCAGCAGCCAAGTACAGTTGACCCAGTACTTC. Its translation reads: CASSQVQLTQYF.